This T cell receptor beta chain was sequenced in a study of chemoradiotherapy in HPV16-positive cancers. Overall study context: Functional T-cell assays on a couple of HPV16-positive patients' cells defined candidate HPV-specific clones and common TCR motifs.

As for this clone: What it binds is not known.

Clones were read by immunoSEQ multiplex PCR, and TCRdb kept only the in-frame ones, dropping some. The data hold roughly 28,000 clones, with 84% observed a single time. The CDR3 contains 15 residues. Between the trimmed V and J ends, which lost 0 bases and 4 bases, there was a span of 11 bases. The germline V gene has CDR1 SGHRS and CDR2 YFSETQ. Samples were taken several times over chemoradiotherapy. Study-wide results and caveats: HPV-specific T cells were functionally defined from only two HPV16-positive patients. In HPV16-positive patients, HPV-responsive T-cell expansion tracked better recurrence-free survival.

The source is a human donor with HPV-associated anogenital cancer. Sample: blood, taken from a patient who underwent chemoradiotherapy. The chain joins TRBV5-1 to TRBJ1-3, with D possibly TRBD1 on 6 matching bases. CDR3 sequence: CASSLDGGLGNTIYF. The CDR3 bases are TGCGCCAGCAGCTTGGACGGGGGGCTGGGAAACACCATATATTTT.